What follows are 11 T cell receptor beta chains derived from one specimen sequenced in a study of T-cell reconstitution after alpha-beta-depleted transplantation in children (dated by TCRdb to about 2016). The library was generated by PCR. The sample was run on an Illumina HiSeq 2500. TCR libraries were prepared with molecular barcoding, using unique molecular identifiers to normalize TCRbeta repertoire quantification. TCRdb took the public reads, trimmed them with fastp at Q25, ran MiXCR for clone calling and kept in-frame beta chains. Here each entry gathers all rows of one CDR3 protein and keeps the most common genes and DNA. This sample has 600,000 to 700,000 distinct CDR3 sequences in its table, and around 13% of those were observed once. Around 0.79% of the sample rests with the top ten. Explained via the paper, the treatment or condition label denotes: allogeneic hematopoietic cell transplantation with graft depleted of TCRalphabeta T cells and CD19 B cells.

This specimen consisted of PBMCs, obtained before TCRalphabeta/CD19-depleted stem cell transplant. Receptor source: a girl aged 2 to 10 with congenital amegakaryocytic thrombocytopenia, due to receive a stem cell transplant.

V gene TRBV5-1 combines with J gene TRBJ1-2; 7 positions agree with TRBD1. This CDR3 has 14 amino acids. V lost 3 bases, J lost 3 bases, and 5 bases stayed unmatched. Germline lookup yields CDR1 SGHRS and CDR2 YFSETQ. The CDR3 nucleotides read TGCGCCAGCAGCTCAGGACAGGCCGACTATGGCTACACCTTC. This translates into CASSSGQADYGYTF.

V is TRBV19 and J is TRBJ1-4; D gene uncertain. Trimming stripped 4 bases from V and 3 bases from J, with 18 bases between. The CDR3 loop spans 17 amino acids. Germline CDR1 reads LNHDA; CDR2 reads SQIVND (reference sequence). In DNA, the CDR3 is TGTGCCAGTAGTAAGCTCCAGGAGCTGAGAGCTAATGAAAAACTGTTTTTT. Translated: CASSKLQELRANEKLFF.

This clonotype was picked up a small number of times. The V and J genes are TRBV5-1 and TRBJ1-1; a possible D gene is TRBD1 (5 bases). The CDR3 runs 15 residues. Between the trimmed V and J ends, which lost 3 bases and 6 bases, there was a span of 18 bases. The V gene's germline CDR1 is SGHRS and CDR2 YFSETQ. CDR3 sequence: CASSSRRGAGAEAFF. CDR3 DNA: TGCGCCAGCAGCTCCCGCCGCGGGGCCGGCGCTGAAGCTTTCTTT.

The V gene is TRBV4-1, the J gene TRBJ2-7; D call uncertain. V was cut by 1 base and J by 5 bases, with 21 bases left in between. The length of the CDR3 is 17 residues. Germline CDR1 is MGHRA and CDR2 is YSYEKL. DNA of the CDR3: TGCGCCAGCAGCCAAGTCACCGGCTCGCCTGGGTCGAACGAGCAGTACTTC. Protein: CASSQVTGSPGSNEQYF.

This clonotype was counted only a few times. The chain couples TRBV20-1 to TRBJ2-2; no clear D gene. Germline CDR1 is DFQATT and CDR2 is SNEGSKA (reference sequence). V lost 1 base and J lost 4, with 16 bases in between. This CDR3 spans 16 amino acids. The CDR3 sequence is CSARVFGHIATGELFF. DNA for the CDR3: TGCAGTGCTAGAGTTTTTGGGCATATCGCCACCGGGGAGCTGTTTTTT.

The chain links TRBV29-1 to TRBJ2-1; D might be TRBD2 (6 bases). V was cut by 4 bases and J by 0 bases, with 10 bases left in between. The length of the CDR3 is 14 residues. Looked up from germline, CDR1 is SQVTM and CDR2 is ANQGSEA. The DNA of the CDR3 is TGCAGCGTTGTGCGGGACGGCTCCTACAATGAGCAGTTCTTC. Residues: CSVVRDGSYNEQFF.

The chain uses TRBV5-1 and TRBJ2-7; possibly TRBD1 for D (5 bases). Germline V gene sequence: CDR1 SGHRS, CDR2 YFSETQ. The CDR3 runs to 15 residues. The V end lost 4 bases, the J end lost 3 bases, and 17 bases lay between the germline ends. The CDR3 loop reads CASSTIDSEDYEQYF. CDR3 bases: TGCGCCAGCAGCACGATAGACAGTGAAGACTACGAGCAGTACTTC.

This rearrangement joins TRBV7-9 to TRBJ2-3, with D possibly being TRBD2 (6 bases). Germline V lookup: CDR1 SEHNR, CDR2 FQNEAQ (reference sequence). With 1 base removed from V and 2 bases from J, the gap between germline ends came to 13 bases. The CDR3 sequence is 16 residues long. The DNA of the CDR3 is TGTGCCAGCAGCTTAGTTATAGCGGCTGACACAGATACGCAGTATTTT. Amino acid sequence: CASSLVIAADTDTQYF.

This clonotype was observed at least ten times. CDR3 sequence reads: CASSLLAEQNTGELFF. DNA for the CDR3: TGCGCCAGCAGCCTCCTGGCGGAGCAGAACACCGGGGAGCTGTTTTTT. V usage is TRBV5-1 and J usage is TRBJ2-2; D not resolved. The CDR3 consists of 16 residues. Trimming took 4 bases from V and 1 from J, leaving 14 bases between them. CDR1 SGHRS and CDR2 YFSETQ come from the germline V gene. Full variable domain (missing parts from reference TRBV5-1 and TRBJ2-2): KAGVTQTPRYLIKTRGQQVTLSCSPISGHRSVSWYQQTPGQGLQFLFEYFSETQRNKGNFPGRFSGRQFSNSRSEMNVSTLELGDSALYLCASSLLAEQNTGELFFGEGSRLTVL.

The chain combines TRBV14 with TRBJ2-1, with D possibly being TRBD1 (5 bases). The germline V gene encodes CDR1 SGHDN and CDR2 FVKESK. V lost 1 base and J 6 bases, leaving 16 bases between the germline ends. CDR3 length: 16 amino acids. The DNA for the CDR3 is TGTGCCAGCAGCCAAGCTCATCAGTCAGGGCTCAATGAGCAGTTCTTC. This sequence encodes CASSQAHQSGLNEQFF.

In this sample, this clonotype turned up many times. The chain employs TRBV10-3 and TRBJ2-2; D is ambiguous. The V and J ends lost 0 bases and 7 bases respectively, with 9 bases between them. The CDR3 consists of 14 residues. The germline V gene has CDR1 ENHRY and CDR2 SYGVKD. CDR3 in DNA: TGTGCCATCAGTGAGTCAACGGATCGCGGGGAGCTGTTTTTT. Residues: CAISESTDRGELFF.